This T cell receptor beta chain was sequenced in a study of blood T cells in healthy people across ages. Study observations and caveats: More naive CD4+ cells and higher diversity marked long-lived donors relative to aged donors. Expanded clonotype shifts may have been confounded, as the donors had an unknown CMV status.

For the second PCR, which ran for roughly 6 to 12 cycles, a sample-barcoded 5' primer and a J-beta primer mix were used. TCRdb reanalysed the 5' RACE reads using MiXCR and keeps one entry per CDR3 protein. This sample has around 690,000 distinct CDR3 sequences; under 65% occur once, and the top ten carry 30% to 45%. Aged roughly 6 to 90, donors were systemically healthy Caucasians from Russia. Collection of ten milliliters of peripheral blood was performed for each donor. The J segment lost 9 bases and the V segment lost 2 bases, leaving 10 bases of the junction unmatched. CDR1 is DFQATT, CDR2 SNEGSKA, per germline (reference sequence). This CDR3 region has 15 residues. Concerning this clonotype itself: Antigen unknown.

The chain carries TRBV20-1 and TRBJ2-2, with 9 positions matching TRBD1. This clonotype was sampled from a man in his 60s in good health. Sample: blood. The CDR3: CSARRGTGRGRELFF. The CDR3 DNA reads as TGCAGTGCTAGACGGGGGACAGGGAGGGGAAGGGAGCTGTTTTTT.